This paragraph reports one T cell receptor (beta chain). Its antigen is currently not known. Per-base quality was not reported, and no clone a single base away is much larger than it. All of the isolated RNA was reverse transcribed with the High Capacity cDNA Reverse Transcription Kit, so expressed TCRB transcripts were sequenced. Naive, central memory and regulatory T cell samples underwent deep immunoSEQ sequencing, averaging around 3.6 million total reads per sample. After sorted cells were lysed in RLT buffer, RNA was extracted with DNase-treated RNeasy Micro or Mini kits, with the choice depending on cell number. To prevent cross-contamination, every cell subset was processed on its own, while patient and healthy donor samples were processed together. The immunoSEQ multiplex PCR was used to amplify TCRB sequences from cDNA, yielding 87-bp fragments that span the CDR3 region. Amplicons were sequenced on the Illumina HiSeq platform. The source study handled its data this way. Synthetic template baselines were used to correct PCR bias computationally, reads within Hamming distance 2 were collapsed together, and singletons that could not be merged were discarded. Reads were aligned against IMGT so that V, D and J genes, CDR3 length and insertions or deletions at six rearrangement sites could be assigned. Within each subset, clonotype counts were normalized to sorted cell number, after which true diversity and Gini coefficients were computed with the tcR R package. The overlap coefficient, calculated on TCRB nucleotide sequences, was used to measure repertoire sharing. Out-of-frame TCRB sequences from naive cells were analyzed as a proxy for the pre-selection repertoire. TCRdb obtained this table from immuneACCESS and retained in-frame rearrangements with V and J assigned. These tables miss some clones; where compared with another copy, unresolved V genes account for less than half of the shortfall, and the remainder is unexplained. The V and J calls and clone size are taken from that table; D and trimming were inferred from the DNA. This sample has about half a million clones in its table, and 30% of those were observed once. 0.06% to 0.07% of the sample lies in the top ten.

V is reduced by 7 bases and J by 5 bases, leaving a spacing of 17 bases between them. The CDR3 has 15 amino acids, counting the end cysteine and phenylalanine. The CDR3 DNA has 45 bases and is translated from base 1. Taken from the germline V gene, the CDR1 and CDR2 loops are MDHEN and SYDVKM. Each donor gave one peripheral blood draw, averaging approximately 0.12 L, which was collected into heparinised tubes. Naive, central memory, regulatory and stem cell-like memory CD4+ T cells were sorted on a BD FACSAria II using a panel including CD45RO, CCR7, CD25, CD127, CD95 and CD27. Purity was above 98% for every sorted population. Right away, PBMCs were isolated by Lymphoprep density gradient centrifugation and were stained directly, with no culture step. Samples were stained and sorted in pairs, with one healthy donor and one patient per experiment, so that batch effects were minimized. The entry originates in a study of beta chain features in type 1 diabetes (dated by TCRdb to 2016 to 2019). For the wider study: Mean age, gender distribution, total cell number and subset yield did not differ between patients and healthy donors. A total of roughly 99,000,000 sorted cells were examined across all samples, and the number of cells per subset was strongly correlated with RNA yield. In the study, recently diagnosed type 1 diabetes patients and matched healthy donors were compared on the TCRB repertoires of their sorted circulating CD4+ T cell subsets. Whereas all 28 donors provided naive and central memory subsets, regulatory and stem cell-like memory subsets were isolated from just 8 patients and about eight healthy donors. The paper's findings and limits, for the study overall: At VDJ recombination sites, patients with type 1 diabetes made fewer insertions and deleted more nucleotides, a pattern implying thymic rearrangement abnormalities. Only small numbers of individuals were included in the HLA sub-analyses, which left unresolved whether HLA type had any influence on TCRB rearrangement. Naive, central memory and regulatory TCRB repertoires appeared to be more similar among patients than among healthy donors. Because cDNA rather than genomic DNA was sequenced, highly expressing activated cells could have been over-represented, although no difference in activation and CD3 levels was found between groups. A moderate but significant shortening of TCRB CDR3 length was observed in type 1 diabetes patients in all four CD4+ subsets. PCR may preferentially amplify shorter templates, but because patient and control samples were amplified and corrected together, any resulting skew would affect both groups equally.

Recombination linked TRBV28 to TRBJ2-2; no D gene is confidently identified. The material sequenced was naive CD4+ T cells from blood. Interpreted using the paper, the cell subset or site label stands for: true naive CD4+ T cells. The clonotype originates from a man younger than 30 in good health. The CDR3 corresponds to CASKLWQAETGELFF. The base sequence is TGTGCCAGCAAATTGTGGCAAGCCGAGACCGGGGAGCTGTTTTTT.